This is a list of T cell receptor beta chains from one sample in a study of T cell repertoires in ileal Crohn's disease. The protocol was immunoSEQ multiplex PCR, while the TCRdb copy is restricted to in-frame clones and leaves out a portion. The sample consists of 9,500 to 13,000 clones, more than 75% of them appearing once. The sequencing sample was made of ileal tissue. The source is an adult with Crohn's disease. CDR3s include the opening cysteine and the closing phenylalanine or tryptophan. D genes are given only for firm matches. Size is omitted from some rows. Given values are once, few, many or a class for expanded clones.

clone_size	d_call	v_call	j_call	cdr3_nt	cdr3_aa
once	-	TRBV9	TRBJ2-5	TGTGCCAGCAGTCGGAACTGGGGAGGTAGGGAGACCCAGTACTTC	CASSRNWGGRETQYF
-	TRBD2	TRBV5-1	TRBJ2-5	TGCGCCAGCAGCTCGGGACTAGCGGCCCAAGAGACCCAGTACTTC	CASSSGLAAQETQYF
-	TRBD2	TRBV5-6	TRBJ2-7	TGTGCCAGCAGCTTGTTAGCGGGGGAAATCTCCTACGAGCAGTACTTC	CASSLLAGEISYEQYF
-	-	TRBV25-1	TRBJ1-5	TGTGCCAGCAGTCCCGCGGGGAATCAGCCCCAGCATTTT	CASSPAGNQPQHF
-	-	TRBV20-1	TRBJ2-5	TGCAGTGCTAGAGATCGGAGGGCCCAGTACTTC	CSARDRRAQYF
-	TRBD1	TRBV5-1	TRBJ1-4	TGCGCCAGCAGCTTACCCCCGGGACAGGGGAACTATGAAAAACTGTTTTTT	CASSLPPGQGNYEKLFF
-	TRBD1	TRBV6-5	TRBJ2-3	TGTGCCAGCAGTGTTACAGGGGGCACAGATACGCAGTATTTT	CASSVTGGTDTQYF
-	TRBD1	TRBV5-1	TRBJ2-7	TGCGCCAGCAGCTTACAGGGGCGTATCTACGAGCAGTACTTC	CASSLQGRIYEQYF
-	-	TRBV7-8	TRBJ2-5	TGTGCCAGCAGTTCCAGCCGGCGGATAGAGACCCAGTACTTC	CASSSSRRIETQYF
-	-	TRBV12-5	TRBJ2-7	TGTGCTAGTGGGGACCAACAGGGCTCCTACGAGCAGTACTTC	CASGDQQGSYEQYF
once	TRBD1	TRBV5-1	TRBJ2-4	TGCGCCAGCAGCCTGGGACAGGGGAACAACATTCAGTACTTC	CASSLGQGNNIQYF
-	TRBD2	TRBV12-5	TRBJ2-7	TGTGCTAGTGGTTACCCCTTGGGGGGGGTGGAGCAGTACTTC	CASGYPLGGVEQYF
few	TRBD2	TRBV6-1	TRBJ2-1	TGTGCCAGCAGTGAACAGACTAGCGGGGGTTGGAATGAGCAGTTCTTC	CASSEQTSGGWNEQFF
-	-	TRBV11-2	TRBJ1-5	TGTGCCAGCAGCCCCGTCGGAGGGTTGAGCAATCAGCCCCAGCATTTT	CASSPVGGLSNQPQHF
-	TRBD1	TRBV5-1	TRBJ1-4	TGCGCCAGCAGCGATACAGGGGGCGATGAAAAACTGTTTTTT	CASSDTGGDEKLFF
-	-	TRBV2	TRBJ1-5	TGTGCCAGCACGATTGGGCAGTCAGGTCAGCCCCAGCATTTT	CASTIGQSGQPQHF
-	-	TRBV6-1	TRBJ1-2	TGTGCCAGCAGCCCAGACCTAGACAGCTACTATGGCTACACCTTC	CASSPDLDSYYGYTF
-	TRBD2	TRBV5-1	TRBJ2-3	TGCGCCAGCAGCTCACTAGCGGGGGCTACAGATACGCAGTATTTT	CASSSLAGATDTQYF
-	TRBD1	TRBV11-2	TRBJ1-3	TGTGCCAGCAGCTTAAGGCAGGGGGTTGTCTCTGGAAACACCATATATTTT	CASSLRQGVVSGNTIYF
-	TRBD1	TRBV28	TRBJ1-2	TGTGCCAGCAGTCCCCTGACAGGGCGCGGTGGCTACACCTTC	CASSPLTGRGGYTF
-	-	TRBV11-3	TRBJ2-5	TGTGCCAGCAGCGCGCCTGCGGGGTTGGAGACCCAGTACTTC	CASSAPAGLETQYF
once	TRBD1	TRBV4-1	TRBJ2-5	TGCGCCAGCAGCCAAGACCCCCGGGACAGGGTTCTGGTGACCCAGTACTTC	CASSQDPRDRVLVTQYF
-	-	TRBV5-6	TRBJ2-7	TGTGCCAGCAACGTTGGGGGGTACGCCTACGAGCAGTACTTC	CASNVGGYAYEQYF
-	-	TRBV9	TRBJ1-2	TGTGCCAGCAGCCCAATAGTAGGGGAAGGGTATGGCTACACCTTC	CASSPIVGEGYGYTF
once	-	TRBV6-5	TRBJ2-5	TGTGCCAGCAGTTGGGGCCTCCAAGAGACCCAGTACTTC	CASSWGLQETQYF
few	-	TRBV7-8	TRBJ1-1	TGTGCCAGCACCAGCCCCCAGGGGCGCGGGGGGACTGAAGCTTTCTTT	CASTSPQGRGGTEAFF
-	TRBD1	TRBV4-2	TRBJ1-5	TGTGCCAGCAGCCAAGATGTTGGGACAGATAATCAGCCCCAGCATTTT	CASSQDVGTDNQPQHF